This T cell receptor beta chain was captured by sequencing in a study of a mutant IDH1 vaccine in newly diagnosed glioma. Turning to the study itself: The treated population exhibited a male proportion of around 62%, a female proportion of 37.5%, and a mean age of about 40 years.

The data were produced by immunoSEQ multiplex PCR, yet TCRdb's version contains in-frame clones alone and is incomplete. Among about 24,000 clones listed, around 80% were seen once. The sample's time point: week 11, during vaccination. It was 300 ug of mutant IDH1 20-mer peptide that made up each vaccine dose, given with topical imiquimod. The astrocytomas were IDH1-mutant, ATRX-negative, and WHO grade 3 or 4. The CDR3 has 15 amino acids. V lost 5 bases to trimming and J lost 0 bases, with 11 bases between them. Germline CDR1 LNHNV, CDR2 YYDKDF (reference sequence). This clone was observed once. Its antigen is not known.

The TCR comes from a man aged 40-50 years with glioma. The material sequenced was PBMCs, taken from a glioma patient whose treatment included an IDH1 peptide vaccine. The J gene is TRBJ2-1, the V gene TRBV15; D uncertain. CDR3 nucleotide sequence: TGTGCCACCAGCCCCTCGGTGGGCTCCTACAATGAGCAGTTCTTC. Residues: CATSPSVGSYNEQFF. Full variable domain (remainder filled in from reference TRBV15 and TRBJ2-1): DAMVIQNPRYQVTQFGKPVTLSCSQTLNHNVMYWYQQKSSQAPKLLFHYYDKDFNNEADTPDNFQSRRPNTSFCFLDIRSPGLGDTAMYLCATSPSVGSYNEQFFGPGTRLTVL.